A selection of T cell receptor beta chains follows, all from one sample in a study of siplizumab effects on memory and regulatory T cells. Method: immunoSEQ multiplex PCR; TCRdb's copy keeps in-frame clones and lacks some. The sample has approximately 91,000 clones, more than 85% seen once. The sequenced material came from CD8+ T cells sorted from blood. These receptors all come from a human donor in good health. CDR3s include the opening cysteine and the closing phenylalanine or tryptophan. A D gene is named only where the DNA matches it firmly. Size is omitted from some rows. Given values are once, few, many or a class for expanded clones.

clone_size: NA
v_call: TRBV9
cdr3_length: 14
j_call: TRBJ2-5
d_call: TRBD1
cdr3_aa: CASSSGTGQETQYF
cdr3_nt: TGTGCCAGCAGCTCGGGGACAGGCCAAGAGACCCAGTACTTC

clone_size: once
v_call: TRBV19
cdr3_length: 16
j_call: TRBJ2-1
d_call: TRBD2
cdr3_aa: CASSIWAGGLSNEQFF
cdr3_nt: TGTGCCAGTAGTATATGGGCGGGAGGGCTTAGTAATGAGCAGTTCTTC

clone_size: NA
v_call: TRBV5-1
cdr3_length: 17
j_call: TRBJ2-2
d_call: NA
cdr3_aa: CASSLALNPVNTGELFF
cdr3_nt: TGCGCCAGCAGCTTGGCCTTAAACCCGGTGAACACCGGGGAGCTGTTTTTT

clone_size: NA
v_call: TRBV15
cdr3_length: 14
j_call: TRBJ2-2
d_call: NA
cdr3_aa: CATSRDRGGGELFF
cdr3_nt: TGTGCCACCAGCAGAGACAGGGGTGGCGGGGAGCTGTTTTTT

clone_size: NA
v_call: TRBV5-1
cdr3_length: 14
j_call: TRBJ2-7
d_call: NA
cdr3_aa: CASSLSGQTYEQYF
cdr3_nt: TGCGCCAGCAGCTTATCGGGACAAACTTACGAGCAGTACTTC

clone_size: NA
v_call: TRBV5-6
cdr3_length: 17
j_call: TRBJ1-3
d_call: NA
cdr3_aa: CASSLSEWDPTGNTIYF
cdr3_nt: TGTGCCAGCAGCTTGTCGGAGTGGGATCCAACTGGAAACACCATATATTTT

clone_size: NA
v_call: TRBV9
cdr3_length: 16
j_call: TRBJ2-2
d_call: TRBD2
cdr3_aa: CASSVSLAGDTGELFF
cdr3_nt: TGTGCCAGCAGCGTATCCCTAGCGGGAGACACCGGGGAGCTGTTTTTT

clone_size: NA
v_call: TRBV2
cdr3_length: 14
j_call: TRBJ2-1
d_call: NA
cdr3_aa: CASSEHGTYNEQFF
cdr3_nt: TGTGCCAGCAGTGAACATGGAACCTACAATGAGCAGTTCTTC

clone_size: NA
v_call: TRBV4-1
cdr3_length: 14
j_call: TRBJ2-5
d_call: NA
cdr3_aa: CASSQDRGTETQYF
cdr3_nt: TGCGCCAGCAGCCAAGACAGGGGAACGGAGACCCAGTACTTC

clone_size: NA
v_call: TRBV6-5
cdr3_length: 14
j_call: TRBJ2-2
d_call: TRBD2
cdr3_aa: CAGQREENSGELFF
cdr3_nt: TGTGCCGGTCAGCGGGAGGAGAATTCCGGGGAGCTGTTTTTT

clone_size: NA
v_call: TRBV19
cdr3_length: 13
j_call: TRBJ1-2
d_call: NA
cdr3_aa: CASSIGGGDGYTF
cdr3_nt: TGTGCCAGTAGTATAGGGGGCGGTGATGGCTACACCTTC

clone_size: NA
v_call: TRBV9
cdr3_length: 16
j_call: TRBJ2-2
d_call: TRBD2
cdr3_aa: CASSGVAGGMTGELFF
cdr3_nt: TGTGCCAGCAGCGGTGTAGCGGGAGGAATGACCGGGGAGCTGTTTTTT

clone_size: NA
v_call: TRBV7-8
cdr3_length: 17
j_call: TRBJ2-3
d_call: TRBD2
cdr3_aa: CASSSEARGGPTDTQYF
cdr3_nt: TGTGCCAGCAGCTCCGAGGCCCGCGGGGGGCCCACAGATACGCAGTATTTT

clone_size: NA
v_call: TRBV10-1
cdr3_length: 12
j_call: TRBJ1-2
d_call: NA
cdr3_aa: CASSDFGESYTF
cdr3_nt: TGCGCCAGCAGTGATTTTGGGGAAAGCTACACCTTC

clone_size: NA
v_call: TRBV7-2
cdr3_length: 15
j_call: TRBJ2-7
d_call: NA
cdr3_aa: CASSLQLTGGYEQYF
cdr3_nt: TGTGCCAGCAGCTTACAACTTACAGGCGGCTACGAGCAGTACTTC

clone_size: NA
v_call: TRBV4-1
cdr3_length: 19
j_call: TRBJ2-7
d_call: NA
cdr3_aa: CASSQDVAGRSHSSYEQYF
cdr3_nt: TGCGCCAGCAGCCAAGATGTGGCCGGACGGAGTCACAGCTCCTACGAGCAGTACTTC

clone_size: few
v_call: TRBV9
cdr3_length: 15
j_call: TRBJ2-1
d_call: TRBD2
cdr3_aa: CASSAGLAGNNEQFF
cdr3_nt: TGTGCCAGCAGCGCGGGACTAGCGGGGAACAATGAGCAGTTCTTC

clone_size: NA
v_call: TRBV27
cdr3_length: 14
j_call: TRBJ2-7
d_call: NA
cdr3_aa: CASSLSIALYEQYF
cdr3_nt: TGTGCCAGCAGTTTATCTATTGCCCTTTACGAGCAGTACTTC

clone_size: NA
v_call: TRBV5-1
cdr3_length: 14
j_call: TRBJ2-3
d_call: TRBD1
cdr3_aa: CASSPDRQTDTQYF
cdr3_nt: TGCGCCAGCAGCCCGGACAGGCAAACAGATACGCAGTATTTT

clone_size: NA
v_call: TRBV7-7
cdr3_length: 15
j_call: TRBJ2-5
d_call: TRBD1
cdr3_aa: CASSGGQGKGETQYF
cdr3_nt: TGTGCTAGCAGCGGGGGACAGGGGAAGGGTGAGACCCAGTACTTC

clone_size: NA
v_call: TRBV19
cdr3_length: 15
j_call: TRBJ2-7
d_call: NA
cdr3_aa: CASSGGRFYSNEQYF
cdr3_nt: TGTGCCAGTAGCGGGGGGCGGTTTTATTCGAACGAGCAGTACTTC

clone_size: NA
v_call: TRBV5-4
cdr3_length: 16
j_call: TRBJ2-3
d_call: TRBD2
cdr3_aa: CASSSPEAGVTDTQYF
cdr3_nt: TGTGCCAGCAGCTCCCCGGAAGCGGGAGTGACAGATACGCAGTATTTT

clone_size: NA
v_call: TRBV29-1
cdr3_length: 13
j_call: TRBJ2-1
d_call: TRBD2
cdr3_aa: CSPMGGESNEQFF
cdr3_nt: TGCAGCCCGATGGGAGGGGAGTCCAATGAGCAGTTCTTC

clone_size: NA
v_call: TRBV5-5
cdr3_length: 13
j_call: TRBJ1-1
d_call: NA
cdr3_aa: CASSLGRGTEAFF
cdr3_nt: TGTGCCAGCAGCTTGGGCCGGGGGACTGAAGCTTTCTTT

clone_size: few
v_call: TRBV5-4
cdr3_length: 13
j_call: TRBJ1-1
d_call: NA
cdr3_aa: CASSLWTYTEAFF
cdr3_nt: TGTGCCAGCAGCTTGTGGACTTACACTGAAGCTTTCTTT

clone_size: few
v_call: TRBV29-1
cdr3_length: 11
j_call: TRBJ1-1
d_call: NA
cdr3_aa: CSGSTGAEAFF
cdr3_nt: TGCAGCGGCTCCACGGGTGCTGAAGCTTTCTTT

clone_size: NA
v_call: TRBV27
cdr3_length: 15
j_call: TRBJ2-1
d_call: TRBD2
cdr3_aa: CASSFRTSSYNEQFF
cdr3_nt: TGTGCCAGCAGTTTTAGGACTAGTTCCTACAATGAGCAGTTCTTC

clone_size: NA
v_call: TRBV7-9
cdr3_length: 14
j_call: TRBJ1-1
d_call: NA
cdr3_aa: CASSPLARGGEAFF
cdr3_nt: TGTGCCAGCAGCCCTTTGGCCCGGGGAGGTGAAGCTTTCTTT

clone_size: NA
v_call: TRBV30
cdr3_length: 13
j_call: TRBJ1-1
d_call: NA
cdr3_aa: CAWSDDFGTEAFF
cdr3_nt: TGTGCCTGGAGTGATGATTTCGGCACTGAAGCTTTCTTT

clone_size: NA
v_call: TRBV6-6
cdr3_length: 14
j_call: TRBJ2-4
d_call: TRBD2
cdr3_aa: CASSWSSGIDIQYF
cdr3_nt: TGTGCCAGCAGTTGGTCTAGCGGGATTGACATTCAGTACTTC

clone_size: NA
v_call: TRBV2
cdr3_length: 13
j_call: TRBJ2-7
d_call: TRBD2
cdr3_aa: CASSGRVTYEQYF
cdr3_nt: TGTGCCAGTAGCGGGAGAGTAACCTACGAGCAGTACTTC

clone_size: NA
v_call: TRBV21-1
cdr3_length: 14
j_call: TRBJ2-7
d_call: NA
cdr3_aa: CASSIRTETYEQYF
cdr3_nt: TGTGCCAGCAGCATACGGACGGAAACCTACGAGCAGTACTTC

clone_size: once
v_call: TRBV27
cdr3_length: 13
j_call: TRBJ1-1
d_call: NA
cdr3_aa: CASRYGMNTEAFF
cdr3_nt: TGTGCCAGCAGATATGGGATGAACACTGAAGCTTTCTTT

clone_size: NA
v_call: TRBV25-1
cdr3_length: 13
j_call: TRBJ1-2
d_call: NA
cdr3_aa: CASSVGSGDGYTF
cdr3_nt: TGTGCCAGCAGTGTGGGGTCGGGGGATGGCTACACCTTC

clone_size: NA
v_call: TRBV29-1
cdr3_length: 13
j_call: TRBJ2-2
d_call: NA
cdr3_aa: CSVLSGETGELFF
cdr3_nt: TGCAGCGTTCTTTCTGGGGAAACCGGGGAGCTGTTTTTT

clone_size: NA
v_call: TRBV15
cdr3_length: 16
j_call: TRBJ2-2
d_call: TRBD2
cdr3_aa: CATSASGRAVTGELFF
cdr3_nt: TGTGCCACCAGCGCAAGCGGGAGAGCGGTCACCGGGGAGCTGTTTTTT

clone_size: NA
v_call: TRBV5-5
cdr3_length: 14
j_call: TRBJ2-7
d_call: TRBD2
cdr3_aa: CASSLTGTSYEQYF
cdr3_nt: TGTGCCAGCAGCTTGACCGGGACTAGCTACGAGCAGTACTTC